The 12 T cell receptor beta chains below were found in one sample sequenced in a study of blood T cell repertoires in COVID-19. Sequenced by immunoSEQ multiplex PCR; TCRdb stores in-frame clones only, minus some. There are 110,000 to 150,000 clones in the sample; 84% occur only once, and approximately 45% lies in the top ten. Sequenced material: peripheral blood. These receptors were taken from a human donor in a cohort sampled during active COVID-19.

The sample holds one count of this clone. The chain links TRBV5-1 to TRBJ2-4, with D perhaps TRBD1 (6 bases). The CDR3 is 14 amino acids. The ends were cut back, 7 bases at V and 4 bases at J, with 15 bases in the middle. The V gene's germline CDR1 is SGHRS and CDR2 YFSETQ. The CDR3 coding sequence is TGCGCCAGCCGGACCACGCAGGGGAAAAACATTCAGTACTTC. It yields the protein CASRTTQGKNIQYF.

V usage is TRBV7-3 and J usage is TRBJ1-6, with D hard to call. The CDR3 covers 13 residues. Germline V CDR1 and CDR2: SGHTA, FQGTGA. V was shortened by 5 bases and J by 8 bases, with 10 bases between the two germline ends. The CDR3 here is CASSPRRDSPLHF. In DNA, the CDR3 is TGTGCCAGCAGCCCTCGACGGGATTCACCCCTCCACTTT.

The genes are TRBV19 and TRBJ1-3; a weak D match, TRBD1 (5 bases). V was shortened by 5 bases and J by 3 bases, with 17 bases between the two germline ends. This CDR3 is built from 16 residues. Germline CDR1 is LNHDA and CDR2 is SQIVND (reference sequence). The CDR3 protein is CASSALGGSRGNTIYF. The CDR3, as DNA: TGTGCCAGTAGTGCCCTCGGGGGATCGCGTGGAAACACCATATATTTT.

In its sample, this clone was seen once. J is TRBJ1-1 and V is TRBV5-1; 9 bases line up with TRBD1. J lost 1 base, V lost 4 bases, and 5 bases had no gene match. The CDR3 has 15 residues. Germline lookup yields CDR1 SGHRS and CDR2 YFSETQ. The CDR3 nucleotides are TGCGCCAGCAGCACCGGGACAGGGAGGAACACTGAAGCTTTCTTT. Translated: CASSTGTGRNTEAFF. Looking up the rest from reference TRBV5-1 and TRBJ1-1 gives the full variable domain: KAGVTQTPRYLIKTRGQQVTLSCSPISGHRSVSWYQQTPGQGLQFLFEYFSETQRNKGNFPGRFSGRQFSNSRSEMNVSTLELGDSALYLCASSTGTGRNTEAFFGQGTRLTVV.

V usage is TRBV11-2 and J usage is TRBJ1-1, with no clear D. The ends were cut back, 5 bases at V and 0 bases at J, with 10 bases in the middle. Germline V CDR1 and CDR2: SGHAT, FQNNGV. This CDR3 has 14 residues. CDR3 in DNA: TGTGCCAGCAGCCCCGCGGGAGTGAACACTGAAGCTTTCTTT. Its translation is CASSPAGVNTEAFF.

In the case of this clone: Distinct nucleotide sequences in the sample also encode this CDR3. The rearrangement joins TRBV27 to TRBJ1-2; tentatively, D is TRBD1 (5 bases). This CDR3 has 15 amino acids. The germline V gene has CDR1 MNHEY and CDR2 SMNVEV (reference sequence). V gave up 4 bases and J gave up 4 bases, with 16 bases separating them. In DNA, the CDR3 is TGTGCCAGCAGTTGGGGCGGGGGTGGCGTCTATGGCTACACCTTC. Amino acids: CASSWGGGGVYGYTF.

This sequence joins TRBV2 and TRBJ1-2; D call uncertain. From germline, CDR1 is SNHLY and CDR2 FYNNEI. The CDR3 has 11 residues. The V end lost 6 bases, the J end lost 6 bases, and 8 bases lay between the germline ends. CDR3 amino acids: CASSAPDGYTF. CDR3 bases: TGTGCCAGCAGCGCGCCGGATGGCTACACCTTC.

This clone was recorded once. V is TRBV3-1 (or the pseudogene TRBV3-2) and J is TRBJ2-5; tentatively, D is TRBD2 (7 bases). The germline gives CDR1 LGHDT, CDR2 YNNKEL (reference sequence). There are 15 residues in the CDR3. V lost 1 base to trimming and J lost 2 bases, with 11 bases between them. The chain's CDR3 is CASSQGRGPQETQYF. The CDR3 bases are TGTGCCAGCAGCCAAGGGCGGGGGCCACAAGAGACCCAGTACTTC.

This rearrangement joins TRBV19 to TRBJ1-2; no clear D gene. The V and J ends lost 7 bases and 5 bases respectively, with 17 bases between them. The germline V gene encodes CDR1 LNHDA and CDR2 SQIVND (reference sequence). This CDR3 has 14 amino acids. The CDR3 sequence is CASTTGSRKYGYTF. DNA for the CDR3: TGTGCCAGTACAACGGGAAGTAGGAAATATGGCTACACCTTC. Using reference TRBV19 and TRBJ1-2 for the parts outside the CDR3, the full variable domain is DGGITQSPKYLFRKEGQNVTLSCEQNLNHDAMYWYRQDPGQGLRLIYYSQIVNDFQKGDIAEGYSVSREKKESFPLTVTSAQKNPTAFYLCASTTGSRKYGYTFGSGTRLTVV.

The gene calls are TRBV3-1 (or the pseudogene TRBV3-2) and TRBJ1-2; tentative D call: TRBD1 (6 bases). The CDR3 has 15 amino acids. V lost 4 bases and J 2 bases, leaving 14 bases between the germline ends. Per the germline V gene, CDR1 is LGHDT and CDR2 is YNNKEL (reference sequence). The CDR3 bases are TGTGCCAGCAGCCCCCTAAGGGGGATAAACTATGGCTACACCTTC. Protein sequence: CASSPLRGINYGYTF.

The genes are TRBV7-6 and TRBJ2-3; TRBD2 aligns across 10 bases. V shed 4 bases and J 0 bases; nucleotides not matched to a gene: 4. This CDR3 region has 16 residues. The germline V gene encodes CDR1 SGHVS and CDR2 FNYEAQ. The CDR3 DNA is TGTGCCAGCAGCTCGCTAGCGGGAGTCAGCACAGATACGCAGTATTTT. It encodes CASSSLAGVSTDTQYF.

This rearrangement joins TRBV29-1 to TRBJ2-2, with D possibly being TRBD2 (6 bases). The CDR3 is 13 amino acids. Per germline, CDR1 SQVTM and CDR2 ANQGSEA. V lost 6 bases, J lost 6 bases, and 14 bases lay in between. CDR3 DNA: TGCAGCGTAATCGGATCGGGGGCCGGGGAGCTGTTTTTT. Translating gives CSVIGSGAGELFF.